The table lists the clone carrying this T cell receptor beta chain with a few counts. No antigen is known for it. The sample is drawn from a study of response to subunit inactivated influenza vaccine. Broader study findings: Few additional T cells are recruited per seasonal influenza vaccination, authors suggested.

From the RT-PCR reads, TCRdb called clonotypes with MiXCR, one entry per CDR3 protein. The data hold approximately 530,000 distinct CDR3 sequences, with 13% observed a single time. The material sequenced was PBMCs from blood, taken 35 to 45 days after vaccination. This clonotype was obtained from a man over 45 who received an inactivated influenza vaccine.

CDR3 sequence reads: CASSLEGLMKETQYF. The CDR3 nucleotides read TGTGCCAGCAGCTTAGAGGGCTTGATGAAGGAGACCCAGTACTTC. This chain joins TRBV7-9 and TRBJ2-5; D call uncertain. Germline V lookup: CDR1 SEHNR, CDR2 FQNEAQ (reference sequence). With 1 base removed from V and 5 bases from J, the gap between germline ends came to 14 bases. The CDR3 is made up of 15 amino acids.